Described below is a single T cell receptor (beta chain) sequence and its context. It lacks a known antigen. Per-base qualities were not stored, and no clone one base away is much larger. The library was prepared using the immunoSEQ multiplex PCR assay. Deep sequencing of rearranged TCR beta loci, alongside multiparametric flow cytometry, was used to profile T cell repertoires. TCRdb retrieved this table from immuneACCESS and kept in-frame rearrangements only. Not all clones are present; in checked studies, unresolved V genes account for under half, and no reason is known for the remainder. The sample contains 20,000 to 25,000 clones, about 90% of them found a single time. 9.4% of the sample belongs to the ten largest clones. These data originate in a study of lymphopenia after photon versus proton radiotherapy (dated by TCRdb to between 2018 and 2021). Regarding the study in general: Photon and proton radiation therapy were compared by the study for their immunological effects in patients with gastrointestinal tumors who developed high-grade lymphopenia. The roughly 21 patients in the cohort had gastrointestinal tumors, were treated with either photon or proton therapy, and subsequently developed lymphopenia. The study aimed to characterize how the two radiation modalities differ in their impact on the immune system.

The CDR3 sequence holds 15 residues, the cysteine and phenylalanine included. Solely the CDR3 DNA is kept, with 45 bases framed from the first base. V is reduced by 2 bases and J by 2 bases, leaving a spacing of 9 bases between them. The germline V gene specifies MNHEY as CDR1 and SVGAGI as CDR2. On the study overall, not on this receptor specifically: After the lymphocyte count nadir, photon-treated repertoires showed oligoclonal expansion, especially of CD8+ Temra cells, which drove the drop in diversity. The survival association was examined only in patients who died, and the authors described better survival with proton therapy as a possibility, not as a demonstrated result. Across the cohort, a larger post-nadir drop in TCR diversity was inversely correlated with overall survival time among patients who died. Proton-treated patients stayed relatively stable during treatment, while photon-treated patients lost naive T cells and TCR diversity and gained effector/memory populations.

This receptor was taken from a woman aged 65 to 85 with pancreatic cancer. Some clones in this sample may be carry-over from other donors' samples. Sequencing used peripheral blood, obtained from a patient treated with proton-based radiotherapy. The chain is made from TRBV6-5 and TRBJ1-4; no D segment can be confidently identified. The encoded CDR3 is CASSYGGLTNEKLFF. In nucleotide form, the sequence is TGTGCCAGCAGTTACGGCGGGTTGACTAATGAAAAACTGTTTTTT.